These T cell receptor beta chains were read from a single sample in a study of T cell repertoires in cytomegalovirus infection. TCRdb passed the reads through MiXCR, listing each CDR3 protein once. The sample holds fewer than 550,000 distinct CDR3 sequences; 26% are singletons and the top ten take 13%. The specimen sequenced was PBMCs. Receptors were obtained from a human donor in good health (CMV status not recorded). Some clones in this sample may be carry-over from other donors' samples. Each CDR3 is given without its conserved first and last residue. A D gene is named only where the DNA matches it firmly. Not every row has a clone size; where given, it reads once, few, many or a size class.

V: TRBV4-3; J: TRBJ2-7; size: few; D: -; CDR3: ASSQGSTGYEQY
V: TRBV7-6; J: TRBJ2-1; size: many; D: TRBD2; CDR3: ASSGASGGRYNEQF
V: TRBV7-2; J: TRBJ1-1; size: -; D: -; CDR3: ASSLVVRRNTEAF
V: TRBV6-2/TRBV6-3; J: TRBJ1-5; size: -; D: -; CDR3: ASSAPGAFSNQPQH
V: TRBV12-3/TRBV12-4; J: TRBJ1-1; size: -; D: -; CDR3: ASSLKVGGESWYTEAF
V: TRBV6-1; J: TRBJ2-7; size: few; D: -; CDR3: ASSEWTGKGSYEQY
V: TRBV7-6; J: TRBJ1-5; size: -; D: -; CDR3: ASSPGAGDSNQPQH
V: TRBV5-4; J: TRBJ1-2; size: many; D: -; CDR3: ASSPTNNYGYT
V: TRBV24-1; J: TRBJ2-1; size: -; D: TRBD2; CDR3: ATSELAGENEQF
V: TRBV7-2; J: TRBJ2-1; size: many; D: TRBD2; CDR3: ASSLAAGGYSEQF
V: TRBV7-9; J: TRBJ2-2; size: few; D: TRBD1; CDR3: ASSSTGGQGLSGELF
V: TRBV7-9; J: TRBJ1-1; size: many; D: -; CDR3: ASSTRRGGRYMNTEAF
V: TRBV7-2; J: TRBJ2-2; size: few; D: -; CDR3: ASSLLLYTGELF
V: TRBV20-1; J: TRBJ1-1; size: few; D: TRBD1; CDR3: SALGQGADTEAF
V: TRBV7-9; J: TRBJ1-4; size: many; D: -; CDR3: ASSLGAASATNEKLF
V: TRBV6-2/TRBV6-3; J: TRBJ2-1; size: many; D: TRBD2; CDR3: ASSYPVIAGLYNEQF
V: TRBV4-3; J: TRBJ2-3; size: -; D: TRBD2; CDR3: ASSQDFSGGAADTQY
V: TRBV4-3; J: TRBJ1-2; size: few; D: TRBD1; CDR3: ASNPDRGRGGYT
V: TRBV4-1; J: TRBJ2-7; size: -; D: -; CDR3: ASSYALGEPSYEQY
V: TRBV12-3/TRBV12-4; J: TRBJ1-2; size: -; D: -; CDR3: ASSFQKFGYT
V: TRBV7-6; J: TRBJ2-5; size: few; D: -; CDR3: ASSLTSETQY
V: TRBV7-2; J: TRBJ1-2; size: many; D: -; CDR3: ASSFLNYGYT
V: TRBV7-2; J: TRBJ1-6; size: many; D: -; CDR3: ASSLANADSPLH
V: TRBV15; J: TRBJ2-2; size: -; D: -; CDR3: ATSRDGVPERELF
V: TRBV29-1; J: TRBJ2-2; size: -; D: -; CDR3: SGSLAGELF
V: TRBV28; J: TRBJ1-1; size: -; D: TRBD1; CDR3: ASSFQNWGQGGRTTEAF
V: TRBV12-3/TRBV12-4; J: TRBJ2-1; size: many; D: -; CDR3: ASRWGEARSYNEQF
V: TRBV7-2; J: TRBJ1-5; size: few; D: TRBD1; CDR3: ASSLTPGQASYSNQPQH
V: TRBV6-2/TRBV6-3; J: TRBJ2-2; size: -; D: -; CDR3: ASRARFRQATGELF
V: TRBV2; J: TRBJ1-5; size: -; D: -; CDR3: ASSDIRGFSNQPQH